This T cell receptor (beta chain) was sequenced during a study of shared clonotypes between healthy human individuals. Study overall: Three men and a couple of women, aged 18 to 49, were donors.

Genomic DNA per cell subset filled all wells of several immunoSEQ plates. Ten immunoSEQ deep assay plates served to sequence unsorted PBMC DNA. Method: immunoSEQ multiplex PCR; TCRdb's copy keeps in-frame clones and lacks some. The table includes about 490,000 clones, approximately 80% detected once. Germline CDR1 and CDR2: KGHSH and LQKENI. The CDR3 sequence is 15 residues long. Between the trimmed V and J ends, which lost 6 bases and 3 bases, there was a span of 17 bases. This clone appeared a single time. It was tens of millions of PBMCs that unsorted samples used for genomic DNA. The TCR comes from a middle-aged woman in good health. Some clones in this sample may be carry-over from other donors' samples. This chain joins TRBV18 and TRBJ2-5; the D gene is possibly TRBD2 (5 bases). The material sequenced was PBMCs. CDR3: CASSEYRDQKETQYF. CDR3 nucleotides: TGTGCCAGCTCGGAATACCGGGATCAAAAAGAGACCCAGTACTTC.